This TCR beta chain came from a study of T cells expressing NK-cell markers. Study information: Each TCR beta repertoire originated in sorted T cells that were CD3+CD56+NKG2C+, CD3+CD56+NKG2C- or CD3+CD56-NKG2C+. Eight donors were sequenced, of whom seven were HCMV-seropositive, while the remaining one was HCMV-seronegative.

The CDR3 length is 15 residues. CDR1 is MNHNS and CDR2 is SASEGT in the germline V gene. Reanalyzing the 5' RACE reads, TCRdb keeps one entry per CDR3 protein, without DNA. The sample table includes about 450,000 distinct CDR3 sequences. The V and J genes are TRBV6-1 and TRBJ2-3; lacking DNA, the TRBD2 call made by TCRdb goes unchecked. The sample consisted of blood T cells: a sorted CD56 or NKG2C T cell subset, CD4+ or CD8+ T cells, or bulk PBMC T cells (not recorded which). The receptor was derived from a woman aged 18 to 75 in good health. This CDR3 is CASSTSGAGSDTQYF.